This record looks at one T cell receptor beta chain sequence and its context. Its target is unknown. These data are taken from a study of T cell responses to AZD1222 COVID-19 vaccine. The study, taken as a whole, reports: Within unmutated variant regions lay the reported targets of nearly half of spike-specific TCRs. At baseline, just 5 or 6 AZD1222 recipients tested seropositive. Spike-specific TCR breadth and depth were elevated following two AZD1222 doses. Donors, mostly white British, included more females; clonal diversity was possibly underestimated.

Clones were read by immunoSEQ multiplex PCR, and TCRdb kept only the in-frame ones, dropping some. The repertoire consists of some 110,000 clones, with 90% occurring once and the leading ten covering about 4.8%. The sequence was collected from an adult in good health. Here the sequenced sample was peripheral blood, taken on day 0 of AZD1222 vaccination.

The DNA of the CDR3 is TGTGCCACCAGTGACCCTTGGGGCGAGCAGTACTTC. Protein sequence: CATSDPWGEQYF. The chain links TRBV24-1 to TRBJ2-7; D not certain. The CDR3 is made up of 12 amino acids. V lost 4 bases and J lost 6, with 9 bases in between. CDR1 is KGHDR, CDR2 SFDVKD, per germline.